These 27 T cell receptor beta chains were all obtained from the same sample, sequenced in a study of cytomegalovirus exposure and HLA in healthy donors. Only in-frame clones appear in the TCRdb table, and some are missing; sequencing was by immunoSEQ multiplex PCR. The repertoire holds approximately 300,000 clones, with more than 80% as singletons. The sequencing sample was made of PBMCs. These receptors came from a young woman in good health and CMV-seronegative.

The genes are TRBV9 and TRBJ2-5, with D possibly matching TRBD2 (5 bases). The CDR3 is made up of 14 amino acids. CDR1 is SGDLS, CDR2 YYNGEE, per germline. The V end was cut by 2 bases, the J end by 2 bases, with 10 bases between. This CDR3 is CASSVTPGQETQYF. The CDR3 DNA is TGTGCCAGCAGCGTCACCCCGGGGCAAGAGACCCAGTACTTC. The variable domain in full, with the rest retrieved from reference TRBV9 and TRBJ2-5, is DSGVTQTPKHLITATGQRVTLRCSPRSGDLSVYWYQQSLDQGLQFLIQYYNGEERAKGNILERFSAQQFPDLHSELNLSSLELGDSALYFCASSVTPGQETQYFGPGTRLLVL.

The chain carries TRBV5-1 and TRBJ1-2, with D unclear. CDR1 and CDR2 (germline): SGHRS, YFSETQ. Between the trimmed V and J ends, which lost 2 bases and 2 bases, there was a span of 10 bases. This CDR3 spans 14 amino acids. Here the CDR3 reads CASSFGTENYGYTF. CDR3 DNA sequence: TGCGCCAGCAGCTTCGGCACAGAGAACTATGGCTACACCTTC.

The chain joins TRBV27 to TRBJ2-7, with TRBD1 matching 10 bases. CDR3 length equals 14 residues. The junction had 7 bases not matched to a gene; V was cut back by 6 bases and J by 5 bases. The germline V gene has CDR1 MNHEY and CDR2 SMNVEV (reference sequence). The CDR3 DNA follows: TGTGCCAGCAGGGTGGGACAGGGGTTCGACGAGCAGTACTTC. It codes for CASRVGQGFDEQYF.

This chain connects TRBV13 to TRBJ2-5; D not certain. Germline-derived CDR1 and CDR2 are PRHDT and FYEKMQ (reference sequence). The ends were cut back, 3 bases at V and 5 bases at J, with 10 bases in the middle. CDR3 length: 13 amino acids. CDR3 amino acids: CASSFVSVETQYF. CDR3 sequence (DNA): TGTGCCAGCAGCTTCGTTTCCGTCGAGACCCAGTACTTC.

The V call is TRBV5-4, the J call TRBJ2-7, with 8 bases matching TRBD2. From germline, CDR1 is SGHNT and CDR2 YYREEE (reference sequence). J lost 2 bases, V lost 3 bases, and 7 bases had no gene match. This CDR3 is 15 amino acids long. CDR3 residues: CASSSVAGSAYEQYF. The DNA of the CDR3 is TGTGCCAGCAGCTCGGTAGCGGGAAGCGCCTACGAGCAGTACTTC.

The V gene is TRBV7-8, the J gene TRBJ2-1; TRBD2 aligns across 9 bases. The CDR3 has 14 residues. The J segment lost 4 bases and the V segment lost 5 bases, leaving 3 bases of the junction unmatched. The germline V gene has CDR1 SGHVS and CDR2 FQNEAQ. CDR3 bases: TGTGCCAGCAGCCGACTAGCGGTTTACAATGAGCAGTTCTTC. Protein sequence: CASSRLAVYNEQFF.

The chain employs TRBV5-6 and TRBJ1-5; 7 bases fit TRBD1. V gave up 4 bases and J gave up 4 bases; unmatched junction bases: 8. The CDR3 has 15 residues. Germline lookup yields CDR1 SGHDT and CDR2 YYEEEE. DNA of the CDR3: TGTGCCAGCAGCCCGGGGACAGCAAGGAATCAGCCCCAGCATTTT. It yields the protein CASSPGTARNQPQHF. Variable domain in full (rest from reference TRBV5-6 and TRBJ1-5): DAGVTQSPTHLIKTRGQQVTLRCSPKSGHDTVSWYQQALGQGPQFIFQYYEEEERQRGNFPDRFSGHQFPNYSSELNVNALLLGDSALYLCASSPGTARNQPQHFGDGTRLSIL.

The CDR3 region is CASSPGQETQYF. CDR3 nucleotide sequence: TGTGCCAGCAGTCCCGGCCAAGAGACCCAGTACTTC. The chain has TRBV27 and TRBJ2-5; D not certain. Germline CDR1 MNHEY, CDR2 SMNVEV (reference sequence). V was cut by 5 bases and J by 1 base, with 5 bases left in between. This CDR3 region has 12 residues.

This clone was counted between two and nine times. The genes are TRBV9 and TRBJ2-7; D may be TRBD2 (5 bases). The CDR3 extends over 14 amino acids. V lost 0 bases to trimming and J lost 2 bases, with 9 bases between them. Looked up from germline, CDR1 is SGDLS and CDR2 is YYNGEE. The CDR3 DNA reads as TGTGCCAGCAGCGTAGCGGGGATTCCCTACGAGCAGTACTTC. It encodes CASSVAGIPYEQYF.

The V call is TRBV12-5, the J call TRBJ2-7, with TRBD2 matching 7 bases. CDR3 size: 14 residues. CDR1 LGHNT and CDR2 FRNRAP come from the germline V gene. After removal of 4 bases from V and 7 bases from J, the junction contained 10 bases not matched to a gene. CDR3 residues: CASGSGLPPGEQYF. CDR3 DNA sequence: TGTGCTAGTGGTTCGGGACTACCGCCGGGGGAGCAGTACTTC.

The rearrangement uses TRBV7-2 and TRBJ2-5, with a possible D match to TRBD1 (5 bases). In germline, CDR1 is SGHTA, CDR2 FQGNSA. This CDR3 is 14 amino acids long. Trimming took 7 bases from V and 5 from J, leaving 17 bases between them. The CDR3, as DNA: TGTGCCAGCACCCTTACAGGTTTCGGGGAGACCCAGTACTTC. This encodes CASTLTGFGETQYF.

This chain uses TRBV18 with TRBJ2-7; D ambiguous. Trimming took 6 bases from V and 3 from J, leaving 21 bases between them. From germline, CDR1 is KGHSH and CDR2 LQKENI. This CDR3 is 16 amino acids long. For the CDR3, the DNA is TGTGCCAGCTCCGTCAACGTGGGCAGTCGAGTCTACGAGCAGTACTTC. This encodes CASSVNVGSRVYEQYF.

This chain joins TRBV5-4 and TRBJ1-2; D is possibly TRBD1 (6 bases). This CDR3 has 14 amino acids. V was clipped by 5 bases and J by 7 bases, with 18 bases between them. In germline, CDR1 is SGHNT, CDR2 YYREEE (reference sequence). CDR3 region: CASSTSQGQSGYTF. The CDR3 region has the DNA TGTGCCAGCAGTACCTCACAGGGTCAGTCTGGCTACACCTTC.

The sample holds a few counts of this clone. The J gene is TRBJ1-2, the V gene TRBV28, with no clear D. The V gene lost 3 bases and the J gene lost 8 bases, with 10 bases spanning the gap. CDR3 length: 12 amino acids. CDR1 and CDR2 (germline): MDHEN, SYDVKM. CDR3 sequence reads: CASSLPERGYTF. For the CDR3, the DNA is TGTGCCAGCAGTTTGCCCGAGAGGGGCTACACCTTC.

V usage is TRBV2 and J usage is TRBJ1-2; TRBD1 matches at 8 bases. The CDR3 extends over 13 amino acids. Per the germline V gene, CDR1 is SNHLY and CDR2 is FYNNEI. The V and J ends lost 5 bases and 6 bases, in that order; junction bases with no gene match: 5. The CDR3 region is CASSRTGLDGYTF. DNA of the CDR3: TGTGCCAGCAGTAGGACAGGGTTAGATGGCTACACCTTC.

The J gene is TRBJ2-1, the V gene TRBV29-1, with D hard to call. CDR1 is SQVTM, CDR2 ANQGSEA, per germline. V lost 0 bases and J lost 8, with 17 bases in between. The CDR3 totals 15 residues. CDR3 in DNA: TGCAGCGTTGAAGAACCTCTAGAAACGAGAGATGAGCAGTTCTTC. Protein sequence: CSVEEPLETRDEQFF.

This chain joins TRBV11-1 and TRBJ2-3; TRBD2 might be the D (6 bases). Germline V gives CDR1 SGHAT, CDR2 FQDESV (reference sequence). The CDR3 runs to 14 residues. V lost 5 bases, J lost 6 bases, and 15 bases lay in between. In DNA, the CDR3 is TGTGCCAGCAGCCTACTAGCAGTTCTCGATACGCAGTATTTT. The encoded protein is CASSLLAVLDTQYF.

This clone occurred once. This chain uses TRBV18 with TRBJ2-4; 7 nucleotides match TRBD1. Germline lookup yields CDR1 KGHSH and CDR2 LQKENI. V lost 4 bases and J lost 1; bases outside the gene matches: 7. This CDR3 has 16 residues. The CDR3 loop reads CASSLITGVAKNIQYF. CDR3 DNA sequence: TGTGCCAGCTCACTAATCACAGGGGTTGCCAAAAACATTCAGTACTTC. Full variable domain (remainder filled in from reference TRBV18 and TRBJ2-4): NAGVMQNPRHLVRRRGQEARLRCSPMKGHSHVYWYRQLPEEGLKFMVYLQKENIIDESGMPKERFSAEFPKEGPSILRIQQVVRGDSAAYFCASSLITGVAKNIQYFGAGTRLSVL.

This chain connects TRBV2 to TRBJ2-7; 7 bases line up with TRBD1. V was clipped by 9 bases and J by 6 bases; unmatched bases: 11. The CDR3 extends over 13 amino acids. Germline V gene lookup returns CDR1 SNHLY and CDR2 FYNNEI. The CDR3 DNA sequence: TGTGCCAGTTTCCTCGGGACAGTAGGCGAGCAGTACTTC. Amino acids: CASFLGTVGEQYF. The full variable domain, rest sourced from reference TRBV2 and TRBJ2-7, is EPEVTQTPSHQVTQMGQEVILRCVPISNHLYFYWYRQILGQKVEFLVSFYNNEISEKSEIFDDQFSVERPDGSNFTLKIRSTKLEDSAMYFCASFLGTVGEQYFGPGTRLTVT.

DNA for the CDR3: TGTGCCAGAGAGGGACAGAACACTGAAGCTTTCTTT. It translates to CAREGQNTEAFF. This chain uses TRBV19 with TRBJ1-1; maybe TRBD1 (6 bases). The CDR3 runs to 12 residues. The germline gives CDR1 LNHDA, CDR2 SQIVND (reference sequence). V gave up 9 bases and J gave up 1 base, with 9 bases separating them.

The chain recombines TRBV27 with TRBJ2-7, with TRBD2 identical over 9 bases. Losses at the gene ends were 7 bases for V and 2 bases for J; bases not matched to a gene: 9. The CDR3 consists of 15 residues. Germline V gene data show CDR1 as MNHEY and CDR2 as SMNVEV (reference sequence). The chain's CDR3 is CASMERREGPYEQYF. The CDR3 DNA reads TGTGCCAGCATGGAGAGGCGGGAGGGCCCCTACGAGCAGTACTTC.

This clone was seen only once. The chain has TRBV6-1 and TRBJ2-7; 11 bases are shared with TRBD1. Germline V gives CDR1 MNHNS, CDR2 SASEGT. This CDR3 is 15 amino acids long. Trimming took 3 bases from V and 1 from J; bases not matched to a gene: 2. The DNA for the CDR3 is TGTGCCAGCAGTGAGGGGACAGGGGGGTCCTACGAGCAGTACTTC. Translating gives CASSEGTGGSYEQYF.

The rearrangement uses TRBV9 and TRBJ2-1, with 7 bases identical to TRBD2. The J segment lost 3 bases and the V segment lost 7 bases, leaving 10 bases of the junction unmatched. The germline CDR1 and CDR2 sequences are SGDLS and YYNGEE. The CDR3 length is 15 residues. CDR3 DNA: TGTGCCAGCGGCTCCTCAGCGGGAAGCTACAATGAGCAGTTCTTC. Its translation is CASGSSAGSYNEQFF.

The chain is built from TRBV28 and TRBJ2-7; D perhaps matches TRBD2 (5 bases). This CDR3 comprises 11 residues. V lost 3 bases and J lost 5, with 5 bases in between. Germline V gene sequence: CDR1 MDHEN, CDR2 SYDVKM. The CDR3 is CASSLTNEQYF. The DNA of the CDR3 is TGTGCCAGCAGTTTGACTAACGAGCAGTACTTC.

The gene calls are TRBV28 and TRBJ2-7; weak D call: TRBD1 (5 bases). CDR3 length: 15 amino acids. V lost 1 base and J lost 5, with 15 bases in between. CDR1 is MDHEN and CDR2 is SYDVKM in the germline V gene. CDR3: CASSLYQGGPHEQYF. The CDR3 nucleotides are TGTGCCAGCAGTTTATACCAGGGCGGACCCCACGAGCAGTACTTC.

V is TRBV6-5 and J is TRBJ2-1; the D is unclear. V lost 5 bases to trimming and J lost 9 bases, with 11 bases between them. The length of the CDR3 is 12 residues. Germline CDR1 reads MNHEY; CDR2 reads SVGAGI. For the CDR3, the DNA is TGTGCCAGCAGTCGTAGCCTCGGTGAGCAGTTCTTC. Its translation: CASSRSLGEQFF.

The rearrangement joins TRBV18 to TRBJ1-3; D may be TRBD1 (6 bases). The germline V gene encodes CDR1 KGHSH and CDR2 LQKENI. V gave up 6 bases and J gave up 0 bases, with 15 bases separating them. The CDR3 is made up of 16 amino acids. Written as DNA, the CDR3 is TGTGCCAGCTCCTACGGACAGCAAGACTCTGGAAACACCATATATTTT. This codes for CASSYGQQDSGNTIYF.